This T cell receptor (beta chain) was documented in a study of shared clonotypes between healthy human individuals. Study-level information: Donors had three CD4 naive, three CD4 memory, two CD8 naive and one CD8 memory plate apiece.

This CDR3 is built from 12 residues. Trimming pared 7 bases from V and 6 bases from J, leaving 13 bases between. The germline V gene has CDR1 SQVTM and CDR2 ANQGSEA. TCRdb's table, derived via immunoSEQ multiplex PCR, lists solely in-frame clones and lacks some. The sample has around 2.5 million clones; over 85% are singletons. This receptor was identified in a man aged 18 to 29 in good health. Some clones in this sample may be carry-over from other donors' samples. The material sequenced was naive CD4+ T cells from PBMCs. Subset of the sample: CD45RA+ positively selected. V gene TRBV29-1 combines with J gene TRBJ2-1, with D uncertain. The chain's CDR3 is CSAFSGVNEQFF. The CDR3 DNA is TGCAGCGCCTTCAGTGGCGTCAATGAGCAGTTCTTC.